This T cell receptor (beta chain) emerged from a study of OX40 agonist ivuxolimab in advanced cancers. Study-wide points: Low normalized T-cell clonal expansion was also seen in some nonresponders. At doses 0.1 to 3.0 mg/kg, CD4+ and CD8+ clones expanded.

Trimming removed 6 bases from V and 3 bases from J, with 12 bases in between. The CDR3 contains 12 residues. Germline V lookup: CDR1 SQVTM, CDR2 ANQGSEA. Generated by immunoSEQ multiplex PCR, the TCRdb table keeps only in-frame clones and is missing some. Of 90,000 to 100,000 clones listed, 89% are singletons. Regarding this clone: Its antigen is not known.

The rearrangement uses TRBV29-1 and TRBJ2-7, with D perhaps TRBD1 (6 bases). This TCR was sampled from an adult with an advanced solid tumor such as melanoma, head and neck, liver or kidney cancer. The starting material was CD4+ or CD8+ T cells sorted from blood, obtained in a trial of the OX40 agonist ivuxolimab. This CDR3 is CSVKGQNYEQYF. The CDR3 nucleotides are TGCAGCGTGAAAGGACAGAACTACGAGCAGTACTTC.